These 19 T cell receptor beta chains were all obtained from the same sample, sequenced in a study of cytomegalovirus exposure and HLA in healthy donors. In the PCR, 60 Vbeta and 13 Jbeta primers were used. TCRdb's table, derived via immunoSEQ multiplex PCR, lists solely in-frame clones and lacks some. The sample records over 150,000 clones, over 70% being singletons. Sequenced sample: PBMCs. These receptors came from a male donor in good health and CMV-seropositive.

V and J are TRBV27 and TRBJ2-7, with 7 bases identical to TRBD1. V was clipped by 3 bases and J by 0 bases; unmatched bases: 11. CDR3 length: 17 residues. Germline V gives CDR1 MNHEY, CDR2 SMNVEV (reference sequence). This CDR3 is CASSLVSPGQSSYEQYF. The DNA of the CDR3 is TGTGCCAGCAGTTTGGTTTCGCCGGGACAGAGCTCCTACGAGCAGTACTTC.

This clone was observed a few times. CDR3 nucleotide sequence: TGTGCCAGCAGTTTAACAGGGGGCACGAGCAATCAGCCCCAGCATTTT. This gives the protein CASSLTGGTSNQPQHF. The rearrangement uses TRBV6-6 and TRBJ1-5; 9 bases line up with TRBD1. The CDR3 has 16 amino acids. Germline lookup yields CDR1 MNHNY and CDR2 SVGAGI (reference sequence). With V trimmed by 4 bases and J by 1 base, 5 bases remained unmatched.

J is TRBJ2-2 and V is TRBV10-1; perhaps TRBD2 as D (5 bases). Looked up from germline, CDR1 is WNHNN and CDR2 is SYGVQD (reference sequence). Deletions cut 6 bases from V and 6 bases from J, with 11 bases between. This CDR3 has 13 residues. As DNA, the CDR3 is TGCGCCAGCAGGGGGTCGAGGGCCGGGGAGCTGTTTTTT. Protein sequence: CASRGSRAGELFF.

This clone appeared once. The CDR3: CASSPRLAARGTQYF. DNA for the CDR3: TGTGCCAGCAGCCCCCGATTAGCGGCGAGGGGTACGCAGTATTTT. This chain links TRBV13 with TRBJ2-3, with D possibly being TRBD2 (6 bases). The CDR3 runs to 15 residues. Germline CDR1 is PRHDT and CDR2 is FYEKMQ (reference sequence). V was shortened by 5 bases and J by 8 bases, with 20 bases between the two germline ends.

The rearrangement links TRBV5-1 to TRBJ1-2, with D maybe TRBD1 (5 bases). The CDR3 sequence is 14 residues long. V lost 0 bases and J 7 bases, leaving 13 bases between the germline ends. Germline values: CDR1 SGHRS, CDR2 YFSETQ. CDR3 region: CASSLEAGPSGYTF. The DNA of the CDR3 is TGCGCCAGCAGCTTGGAGGCAGGGCCAAGTGGCTACACCTTC.

This clone showed up just once. CDR3 protein: CASRGQVPPYEQYF. As DNA, the CDR3 is TGTGCCAGCCGGGGACAGGTACCTCCCTACGAGCAGTACTTC. The chain recombines TRBV14 with TRBJ2-7, with 8 bases lining up with TRBD1. The CDR3 totals 14 residues. CDR1 is SGHDN and CDR2 is FVKESK in the germline V gene. V was pared by 8 bases and J by 2 bases, with 8 bases of the junction left unmatched.

The chain employs TRBV30 and TRBJ1-1; unclear D gene. Germline V gene sequence: CDR1 GTSNPN, CDR2 SVGIG (reference sequence). The CDR3 contains 14 residues. V shed 4 bases and J shed 5 bases, with 17 bases lying between them. The CDR3 sequence: CAWTLLPPGTEAFF. The CDR3 coding sequence is TGTGCCTGGACCCTCCTACCTCCGGGGACTGAAGCTTTCTTT.

The chain joins TRBV30 to TRBJ2-3, with 10 bases identical to TRBD1. V was pared by 7 bases and J by 5 bases, with 6 bases of the junction left unmatched. The CDR3 runs to 13 residues. Looked up from germline, CDR1 is GTSNPN and CDR2 is SVGIG (reference sequence). In DNA, the CDR3 is TGTGCCTTCCGGGACAGGGGCAGAGATACGCAGTATTTT. It yields the protein CAFRDRGRDTQYF.

The chain recombines TRBV27 with TRBJ2-1; TRBD1 matches at 9 bases. The germline V gene encodes CDR1 MNHEY and CDR2 SMNVEV (reference sequence). The CDR3 loop spans 16 amino acids. Trimming at V came to 5 bases and at J to 4 bases, leaving 9 bases not matched to a gene. CDR3 DNA sequence: TGTGCCAGCAGTCCCTCCGGGACAGGGCTTTACAATGAGCAGTTCTTC. It specifies CASSPSGTGLYNEQFF.

A single count supports this clone. The chain combines TRBV6-4 with TRBJ2-1; possible D gene TRBD2, 7 bases. Trimming shortened V by 2 bases and J by 8 bases, and 19 bases separated the two germline ends. Germline CDR1 MRHNA, CDR2 SNTAGT. This CDR3 contains 16 residues. The CDR3 bases are TGTGCCAGCAGTGACATTAAAGGGGGGGGGCCCGATGAGCAGTTCTTC. As protein: CASSDIKGGGPDEQFF.

There are a few counts of this clone. The V and J genes are TRBV7-2 and TRBJ1-6; D is perhaps TRBD1 (6 bases). The CDR3 length is 15 residues. V lost 5 bases and J lost 7, with 15 bases in between. Germline V gives CDR1 SGHTA, CDR2 FQGNSA. CDR3 residues: CASSPQGRGNSPLHF. DNA of the CDR3: TGTGCCAGCAGCCCCCAGGGGAGGGGAAATTCACCCCTCCACTTT.

The CDR3 region is CASRESAGELDEQFF. CDR3 nucleotides: TGTGCCAGCAGGGAGTCAGCGGGGGAACTCGATGAGCAGTTCTTC. The V and J genes are TRBV6-4 and TRBJ2-1; 8 positions agree with TRBD2. The ends lost 6 bases at V and 8 bases at J; junction bases unmatched: 12. Germline V gene lookup returns CDR1 MRHNA and CDR2 SNTAGT. CDR3 length equals 15 residues.

V and J are TRBV6-6 and TRBJ2-7; tentatively, D is TRBD1 (8 bases). Trimming took 7 bases from V and 0 from J, leaving 13 bases between them. The CDR3 contains 14 residues. CDR1 and CDR2 (germline): MNHNY, SVGAGI (reference sequence). CDR3 nucleotide sequence: TGTGCCAGCACCCACAGGGGGGGCTCCTACGAGCAGTACTTC. It encodes CASTHRGGSYEQYF.

V gene TRBV5-1 combines with J gene TRBJ2-1, with 9 bases lining up with TRBD2. CDR1 and CDR2 from the germline V gene are SGHRS and YFSETQ. V was pared by 9 bases and J by 6 bases, with 16 bases of the junction left unmatched. The CDR3 sequence is 16 residues long. The DNA for the CDR3 is TGCGCCACTACCCCGATGAGCGGGGGGCCCTCCAATGAGCAGTTCTTC. This gives the protein CATTPMSGGPSNEQFF.

The chain links TRBV7-2 to TRBJ1-6; D is undetermined. CDR3 length: 15 amino acids. Germline CDR1 reads SGHTA; CDR2 reads FQGNSA. Trimming cost V 1 base and J 9 bases, with 13 bases left between them. CDR3 sequence reads: CASSLEGVSSSPLHF. Here the CDR3 DNA reads TGTGCCAGCAGCTTAGAGGGAGTGTCCTCTTCACCCCTCCACTTT.

V usage is TRBV5-8 and J usage is TRBJ1-5; D gene unclear. The germline V gene has CDR1 SGHTS and CDR2 YDEGEE. V lost 1 base to trimming and J lost 0 bases, with 8 bases between them. CDR3 length: 15 amino acids. The CDR3 coding sequence is TGTGCCAGCAGCTTGACTCCGCATAGCAATCAGCCCCAGCATTTT. This translates into CASSLTPHSNQPQHF.

The chain has TRBV11-2 and TRBJ2-7; 10 bases map to TRBD2. Unmatched junction bases numbered 4, after V lost 3 bases and J lost 5 bases. This CDR3 has 14 amino acids. The germline V gene encodes CDR1 SGHAT and CDR2 FQNNGV. CDR3 nucleotide sequence: TGTGCCAGCAGCTTCTCTAGCGGGGGTAACGAGCAGTACTTC. Residues: CASSFSSGGNEQYF.

The CDR3 protein is CASSLGTLSEAFF. The CDR3 DNA follows: TGTGCCAGCAGCCTGGGGACTCTTTCTGAAGCTTTCTTT. The V call is TRBV7-9, the J call TRBJ1-1; maybe TRBD1 (5 bases). V was clipped by 5 bases and J by 6 bases, with 13 bases between them. Germline values: CDR1 SEHNR, CDR2 FQNEAQ (reference sequence). The CDR3 length is 13 residues.

This clone was detected only once. The CDR3 is CASSLFPLGQLYGYTF. CDR3 sequence (DNA): TGTGCCAGCAGCTTATTCCCACTAGGACAGCTTTATGGCTACACCTTC. V is TRBV11-2 and J is TRBJ1-2; tentative D call: TRBD1 (6 bases). The length of the CDR3 is 16 residues. Trimming shortened V by 2 bases and J by 5 bases, and 18 bases separated the two germline ends. Germline V gene data show CDR1 as SGHAT and CDR2 as FQNNGV.